The 29 T cell receptor beta chains presented below share a single source sample, sequenced in a study of blood T cells in healthy people across ages. The use of a sample-barcoded 5' primer and a J-beta primer mix characterized a second PCR of roughly 6 to 11 cycles. TCRdb passed the 5' RACE reads through MiXCR, listing each CDR3 protein once. The sample shows around 1.7 million distinct CDR3 sequences, approximately 30% of them seen only once. Sequencing was done on a sample of blood. The receptor set was obtained from a woman aged 30 to 39 in good health.

The table lists this clonotype with many counts. The genes are TRBV10-3 and TRBJ2-7, with 7 nucleotides matching TRBD1. V lost 6 bases, J lost 3 bases, and 5 bases stayed unmatched. There are 13 residues in the CDR3. Germline loops: CDR1 ENHRY, CDR2 SYGVKD. CDR3 sequence: CAIRAGTDYEQYF. The CDR3 DNA follows: TGTGCCATCAGGGCCGGGACAGACTACGAGCAGTACTTC.

The sample holds many counts of this clonotype. This CDR3 reads CASSLVRGTEAFF. The CDR3 DNA follows: TGTGCCAGCAGTTTAGTAAGGGGCACTGAAGCTTTCTTT. The chain carries TRBV5-5 and TRBJ1-1; D may be TRBD1 (5 bases). The germline gives CDR1 SGHKS, CDR2 YYEKEE (reference sequence). This CDR3 spans 13 amino acids. V was trimmed by 5 bases and J by 4 bases, leaving 12 bases between them.

This clonotype was seen a handful of times. This chain joins TRBV4-1 and TRBJ1-2; D remains unclear. V shed 0 bases and J shed 1 base, with 6 bases lying between them. This CDR3 contains 14 residues. Germline CDR1 is MGHRA and CDR2 is YSYEKL. As DNA, the CDR3 is TGCGCCAGCAGCCAAGATGAGAGTAACTATGGCTACACCTTC. This encodes CASSQDESNYGYTF.

This clonotype has at least ten counts. The chain is built from TRBV10-3 and TRBJ2-1, with 8 bases lining up with TRBD1. This CDR3 contains 13 residues. V dropped 8 bases and J dropped 7; count of bases not matched to a gene: 7. CDR1 and CDR2 from the germline V gene are ENHRY and SYGVKD. The CDR3 loop is CAIGDRGGNEQFF. In nucleotides, the CDR3 is TGTGCCATCGGAGACAGGGGTGGGAATGAGCAGTTCTTC.

This clonotype was recorded a few times. The rearrangement joins TRBV28 to TRBJ2-7; the D gene is possibly TRBD2 (6 bases). V was cut by 4 bases and J by 5 bases, with 24 bases left in between. The germline CDR1 and CDR2 sequences are MDHEN and SYDVKM. The CDR3 sequence is 17 residues long. This CDR3 is CASSSMSRGSGVNEQYF. In DNA, the CDR3 is TGTGCCAGCAGTTCAATGTCGCGGGGATCGGGGGTCAACGAGCAGTACTTC.

There are a few counts of this clonotype. The chain uses TRBV3-1 and TRBJ2-4; D uncertain. Germline values: CDR1 LGHDT, CDR2 YNNKEL (reference sequence). The germline V and J ends were trimmed by 0 bases and 2 bases, with 8 bases remaining between them. This CDR3 has 15 residues. The CDR3 DNA follows: TGTGCCAGCAGCCAAGATACGGATCCCAAAAACATTCAGTACTTC. Translation gives CASSQDTDPKNIQYF.

The rearrangement uses TRBV5-1 and TRBJ2-1; 8 nucleotides line up with TRBD2. With 4 bases clipped from V and 8 bases from J, the junction kept 5 bases outside the gene matches. Germline values: CDR1 SGHRS, CDR2 YFSETQ. The CDR3 sequence is 13 residues long. In DNA form, the CDR3 reads TGCGCCAGCAGCCCTCGCGGGGGGCATGAGCAGTTCTTC. It specifies CASSPRGGHEQFF.

This clonotype was counted between two and nine times. The rearrangement uses TRBV7-2 and TRBJ2-6; D is undetermined. V was shortened by 2 bases and J by 4 bases, with 12 bases between the two germline ends. Germline CDR1 SGHTA, CDR2 FQGNSA. The CDR3 runs to 16 residues. The DNA for the CDR3 is TGTGCCAGCAGCTTAAAAAGGGTCGCCGGGGCCAACGTCCTGACTTTC. Amino acids: CASSLKRVAGANVLTF.

This clonotype was seen repeatedly, ten times or more. The chain combines TRBV29-1 with TRBJ2-6, with D tentatively TRBD1 (6 bases). Germline V gives CDR1 SQVTM, CDR2 ANQGSEA. This CDR3 contains 14 residues. The germline V and J ends were trimmed by 3 bases and 2 bases, with 8 bases remaining between them. The DNA of the CDR3 is TGCAGCGTTGATAAGGGGGCTGGGGCCAACGTCCTGACTTTC. It is translated as CSVDKGAGANVLTF. The complete variable domain, with remaining parts taken from reference TRBV29-1 and TRBJ2-6, reads SAVISQKPSRDICQRGTSLTIQCQVDSQVTMMFWYRQQPGQSLTLIATANQGSEATYESGFVIDKFPISRPNLTFSTLTVSNMSPEDSSIYLCSVDKGAGANVLTFGAGSRLTVL.

This clonotype was recorded a few times. The chain has TRBV10-3 and TRBJ1-1; D unresolved. The CDR3 extends over 10 amino acids. The V gene's germline CDR1 is ENHRY and CDR2 SYGVKD. Trimming stripped 10 bases from V and 1 base from J, with 4 bases between. CDR3 nucleotide sequence: TGTGCCACCGCGAACACTGAAGCTTTCTTT. It codes for CATANTEAFF.

The CDR3 DNA reads TGCAGCATAGACGGGACACAAGATCCAGATACGCAGTATTTT. This codes for CSIDGTQDPDTQYF. This rearrangement joins TRBV29-1 to TRBJ2-3; D might be TRBD1 (6 bases). Germline V gene sequence: CDR1 SQVTM, CDR2 ANQGSEA. The CDR3 is 14 amino acids. V gave up 8 bases and J gave up 4 bases, with 19 bases separating them.

This clonotype occurred a few times. The V call is TRBV29-1, the J call TRBJ2-2, with 13 bases aligning to TRBD2. The CDR3 loop spans 14 amino acids. The germline gives CDR1 SQVTM, CDR2 ANQGSEA. Germline trimming cut 4 bases from V and 4 bases from J; bases unmatched to any gene: 0. The CDR3, as DNA: TGCAGCGTTGGACTAGCGGGAGGCACCGGGGAGCTGTTTTTT. It is translated as CSVGLAGGTGELFF.

In its sample, this clonotype was seen a few times. The chain couples TRBV7-8 to TRBJ2-1; 9 nucleotides align to TRBD2. The CDR3 has 18 residues. The junction had 9 bases not matched to a gene; V was cut back by 1 base and J by 2 bases. Germline V gene data show CDR1 as SGHVS and CDR2 as FQNEAQ. In nucleotides, the CDR3 is TGTGCCAGCAGCTTAGGTGCGGGAGGGCCAGCGACCTACAATGAGCAGTTCTTC. As protein: CASSLGAGGPATYNEQFF.

CDR3 nucleotide sequence: TGCGCCAGCAGCCAAGATTTGGCAGGGGGCGATGAAAAACTGTTTTTT. Protein: CASSQDLAGGDEKLFF. The rearrangement uses TRBV4-1 and TRBJ1-4; 8 bases align to TRBD1. With 0 bases clipped from V and 6 bases from J, the junction kept 6 bases outside the gene matches. Germline V gene data show CDR1 as MGHRA and CDR2 as YSYEKL. This CDR3 is 16 amino acids long.

The V call is TRBV5-5, the J call TRBJ2-3; 8 bases line up with TRBD2. Germline V gene data show CDR1 as SGHKS and CDR2 as YYEKEE (reference sequence). This CDR3 has 15 residues. J was trimmed by 6 bases and V by 0 bases; bases with no gene match: 6. The CDR3 DNA reads TGTGCCAGCAGCTTGGGTAGCGGGGTGGGGGATACGCAGTATTTT. It is translated as CASSLGSGVGDTQYF.

The rearrangement links TRBV6-6 to TRBJ1-4, with a weak D call TRBD1 (5 bases). V dropped 2 bases and J dropped 7 bases, with 8 bases sitting between them. The CDR3 consists of 13 residues. Germline CDR1 MNHNY, CDR2 SVGAGI (reference sequence). CDR3 residues: CASSYGGVEKLFF. CDR3 bases: TGTGCCAGCAGTTACGGAGGGGTTGAAAAACTGTTTTTT.

The sample holds a few counts of this clonotype. Relative to the germline gene, one junction end is altered; a read error may explain this. The V gene is TRBV7-8, the J gene TRBJ2-5; 13 bases are a match to TRBD2. CDR3 length: 17 residues. The germline V gene encodes CDR1 SGHVS and CDR2 FQNEAQ. CDR3 region: CAGSLTTGTSGAETQYF. As DNA, the CDR3 is TGTGCCGGCAGCTTAACCACCGGGACTAGCGGGGCAGAGACCCAGTACTTC.

Concerning this clonotype itself: A much larger clone differs from this one at a single base, so this may be a read error. This sequence joins TRBV6-2 or TRBV6-3 and TRBJ1-2; D not certain. CDR1 and CDR2 (germline): MNHEY, SVGEGT. V was clipped by 6 bases and J by 9 bases, with 11 bases between them. This CDR3 comprises 11 residues. The CDR3 here is CASSRGRSYTF. The CDR3 region has the DNA TGTGCCAGCAGCCGCGGTCGGAGCTACACCTTC.

With respect to this clonotype: A single base separates this from a much larger clone, so it may be a read error. The chain employs TRBV7-2 and TRBJ2-1; weak D call: TRBD2 (5 bases). The CDR3 consists of 14 residues. The germline CDR1 and CDR2 sequences are SGHTA and FQGNSA. CDR3 residues: CANSFQPSSDEQFF. The CDR3 nucleotides read TGTGCCAACAGCTTCCAGCCTAGCTCGGATGAGCAGTTCTTC.

This chain links TRBV27 with TRBJ2-7, with 8 bases fitting TRBD2. Looked up from germline, CDR1 is MNHEY and CDR2 is SMNVEV (reference sequence). There are 15 residues in the CDR3. Trimming took 5 bases from V and 4 from J; bases not matched to a gene: 10. CDR3: CASSPTSEPGYEQYF. In nucleotides, the CDR3 is TGTGCCAGCAGTCCGACTAGCGAGCCGGGGTACGAGCAGTACTTC.

J is TRBJ2-5 and V is TRBV5-1; no definite D call. CDR1 is SGHRS and CDR2 is YFSETQ in the germline V gene. This CDR3 has 15 residues. V shed 3 bases and J shed 0 bases, with 12 bases lying between them. As DNA, the CDR3 is TGCGCCAGCAGCTATGAGGAGTGGTACCAAGAGACCCAGTACTTC. Translating gives CASSYEEWYQETQYF.

This clonotype appeared a few times. The chain links TRBV12-3 or TRBV12-4 to TRBJ2-5; D may be TRBD1 or TRBD2 (5 bases each). There are 15 residues in the CDR3. With 5 bases removed from V and 5 bases from J, the gap between germline ends came to 18 bases. CDR3 sequence reads: CASSLGASPGETQYF. CDR3 DNA: TGTGCCAGCAGTCTAGGGGCTAGCCCTGGGGAGACCCAGTACTTC.

The sample holds many counts of this clonotype. DNA for the CDR3: TGCAGCGCAGGGGCAGGCTATGGCTACACCTTC. It specifies CSAGAGYGYTF. V usage is TRBV29-1 and J usage is TRBJ1-2; possible D gene TRBD1, 6 bases. CDR3 size: 11 residues. CDR1 and CDR2 (germline): SQVTM, ANQGSEA. The V end lost 7 bases, the J end lost 4 bases, and 10 bases lay between the germline ends.

The V gene is TRBV2, the J gene TRBJ1-4, with 7 bases matching TRBD1. Germline lookup yields CDR1 SNHLY and CDR2 FYNNEI. The CDR3 has 14 amino acids. The ends lost 7 bases at V and 6 bases at J; junction bases unmatched: 8. The CDR3 bases are TGTGCCAGCAACACCGACAGGGTGGATGAAAAACTGTTTTTT. Translated: CASNTDRVDEKLFF.

The J gene is TRBJ2-4, the V gene TRBV5-5, with D perhaps TRBD2 (5 bases). Germline V CDR1 and CDR2: SGHKS, YYEKEE (reference sequence). This CDR3 is built from 12 residues. Trimming cost V 5 bases and J 9 bases, with 12 bases left between them. CDR3 sequence: CASSFRAGIQYF. The CDR3 DNA reads as TGTGCCAGCAGTTTCCGGGCGGGCATTCAGTACTTC.

The rearrangement links TRBV6-6 to TRBJ2-1; D not resolved. The CDR3 runs 12 residues. V was clipped by 4 bases and J by 8 bases, with 9 bases between them. Germline V CDR1 and CDR2: MNHNY, SVGAGI (reference sequence). The CDR3 DNA reads TGTGCCAGCAGTTCAATGGCGTATGAGCAGTTCTTC. It is translated as CASSSMAYEQFF.

This clonotype was found a few times. The chain links TRBV4-1 to TRBJ2-5; 10 bases match TRBD2. CDR3 length equals 16 residues. V was clipped by 1 base and J by 4 bases; unmatched bases: 6. Germline V CDR1 and CDR2: MGHRA, YSYEKL. CDR3 residues: CASSQGLAGVIETQYF. Here the CDR3 DNA reads TGCGCCAGCAGCCAAGGGCTAGCGGGAGTGATAGAGACCCAGTACTTC.

The rearrangement uses TRBV7-3 and TRBJ2-2; D unclear. CDR1 and CDR2 from the germline V gene are SGHTA and FQGTGA. The V end was cut by 5 bases, the J end by 0 bases, with 16 bases between. CDR3 length: 17 amino acids. The CDR3 loop reads CASSPYTMSANTGELFF. The DNA for the CDR3 is TGTGCCAGCAGCCCGTACACGATGTCGGCGAACACCGGGGAGCTGTTTTTT.

This clonotype was recorded at least ten times. The chain joins TRBV12-3 or TRBV12-4 to TRBJ2-5; 15 nucleotides agree with TRBD2. Trimming cost V 5 bases and J 4 bases; bases outside gene matches: 5. The CDR3 runs to 16 residues. For the CDR3, the DNA is TGTGCCAGCAGTCCCCGGACTAGCGGGAGGGGAGAGACCCAGTACTTC. This gives the protein CASSPRTSGRGETQYF.